This T cell receptor beta chain originates from a study of OX40 agonist ivuxolimab in advanced cancers. Study as a whole: The dose-escalation cohort had hepatocellular carcinoma, melanoma, renal cell or head and neck cancer.

The V gene lost 4 bases and the J gene lost 2 bases, with 5 bases spanning the gap. This CDR3 region has 12 residues. Germline CDR1 ENHRY, CDR2 SYGVKD. Sequenced by immunoSEQ multiplex PCR; TCRdb stores in-frame clones only, minus some. The sample carries some 64,000 clones, about 85% recorded once. This receptor was taken from an adult with an advanced solid tumor such as melanoma, head and neck, liver or kidney cancer. Sample: CD4+ or CD8+ T cells sorted from blood, taken in a trial of the OX40 agonist ivuxolimab. V and J are TRBV10-3 and TRBJ1-1, with no clear D. DNA for the CDR3: TGTGCCATCAGTGCTCGTAACACTGAAGCTTTCTTT. Its translation is CAISARNTEAFF.